This TCR beta chain came from a study of T cells in Graves' hyperthyroidism and ophthalmopathy. RNA transcripts gave rise to amplified TCR beta CDR3 regions. The HTBI set primed first-round TCR CDR3 RT-PCR. MiXCR, run by TCRdb on the multiplex PCR reads, gives a single entry per CDR3 protein. The data contain 550,000 to 600,000 distinct CDR3 sequences, roughly a sixth of them singletons. Study outcomes and limitations: Blood shared most expanded thyroid clonotypes above 0.001.

Germline assignment: CDR1 SGHTA and CDR2 FQGNSA. With 6 bases removed from V and 3 bases from J, the gap between germline ends came to 11 bases. The CDR3 spans 13 residues. This clonotype appeared many times. Its antigen is unidentified. Each patient was aged 18 to 65 and had newly diagnosed hyperthyroidism of under 2 months' duration. The study based diagnoses on clinical symptoms, serum thyroxine and TRAb, thyroid ultrasound and orbital computed tomography. Isolation of PBMCs was performed on 10 ml fresh peripheral blood. The chain couples TRBV7-2 to TRBJ1-2; D may be TRBD1 (6 bases). The sequenced sample was blood. The TCR was taken from a woman younger than 30 with Graves' hyperthyroidism. CDR3 nucleotides: TGTGCCAGCAGTAGGGACAACTACTATGGCTACACCTTC. Its protein product is CASSRDNYYGYTF.